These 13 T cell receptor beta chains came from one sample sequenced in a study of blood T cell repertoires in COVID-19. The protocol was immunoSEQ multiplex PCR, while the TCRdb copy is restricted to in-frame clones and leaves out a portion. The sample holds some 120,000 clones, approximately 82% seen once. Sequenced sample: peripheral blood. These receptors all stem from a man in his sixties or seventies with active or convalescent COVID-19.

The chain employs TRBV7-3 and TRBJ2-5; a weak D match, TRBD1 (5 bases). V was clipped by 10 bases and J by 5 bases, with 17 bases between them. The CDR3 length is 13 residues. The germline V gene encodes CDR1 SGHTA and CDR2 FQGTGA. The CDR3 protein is CATSPQGGETQYF. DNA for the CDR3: TGTGCCACCTCCCCCCAGGGTGGGGAGACCCAGTACTTC.

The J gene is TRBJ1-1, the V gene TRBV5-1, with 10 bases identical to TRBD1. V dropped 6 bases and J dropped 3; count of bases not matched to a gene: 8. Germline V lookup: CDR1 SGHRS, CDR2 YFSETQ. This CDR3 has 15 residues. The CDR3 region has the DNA TGCGCCAGCAACCCCCTCGGGACAGGGGACACTGAAGCTTTCTTT. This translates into CASNPLGTGDTEAFF.

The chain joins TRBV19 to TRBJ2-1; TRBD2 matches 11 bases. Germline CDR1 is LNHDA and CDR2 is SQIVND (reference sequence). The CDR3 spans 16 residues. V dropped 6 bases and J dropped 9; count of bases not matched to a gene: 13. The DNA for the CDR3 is TGTGCCAGTAGCCTCCTCCGTAGCGGGAGGGCCAGTGAGCAGTTCTTC. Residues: CASSLLRSGRASEQFF.

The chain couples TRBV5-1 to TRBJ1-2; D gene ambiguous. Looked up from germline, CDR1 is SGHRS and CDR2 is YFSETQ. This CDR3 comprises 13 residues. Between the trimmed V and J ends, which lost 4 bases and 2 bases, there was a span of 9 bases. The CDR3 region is CASSATANYGYTF. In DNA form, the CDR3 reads TGCGCCAGCAGCGCGACTGCAAACTATGGCTACACCTTC.

CDR3: CASSQDRATADSNQPQHF. CDR3 in DNA: TGTGCCAGCAGCCAAGATAGGGCGACAGCCGATAGCAATCAGCCCCAGCATTTT. The rearrangement links TRBV14 to TRBJ1-5, with TRBD1 as a possible D gene (5 bases). The CDR3 covers 18 residues. The V gene's germline CDR1 is SGHDN and CDR2 FVKESK. V shed 0 bases and J shed 0 bases, with 15 bases lying between them.

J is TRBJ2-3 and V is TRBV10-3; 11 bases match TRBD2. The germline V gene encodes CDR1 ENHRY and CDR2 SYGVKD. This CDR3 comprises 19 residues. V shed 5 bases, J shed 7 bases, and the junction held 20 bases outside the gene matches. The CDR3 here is CAISRLAGQAAGGPNTQYF. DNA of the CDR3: TGTGCCATCAGTAGACTAGCGGGGCAGGCGGCGGGGGGGCCGAATACGCAGTATTTT.

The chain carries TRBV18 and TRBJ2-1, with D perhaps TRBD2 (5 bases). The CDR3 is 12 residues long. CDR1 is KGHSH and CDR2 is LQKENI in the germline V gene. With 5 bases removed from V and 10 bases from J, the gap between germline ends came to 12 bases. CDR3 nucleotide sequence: TGTGCCAGCTCAATCGTGGGGAGCGAGCAGTTCTTC. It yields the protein CASSIVGSEQFF.

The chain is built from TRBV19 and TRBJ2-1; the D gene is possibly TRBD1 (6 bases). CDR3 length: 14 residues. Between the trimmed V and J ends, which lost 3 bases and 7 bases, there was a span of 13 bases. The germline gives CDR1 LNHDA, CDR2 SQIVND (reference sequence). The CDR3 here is CASSIGRDKNEQFF. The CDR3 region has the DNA TGTGCCAGTAGTATCGGCCGGGACAAAAATGAGCAGTTCTTC.

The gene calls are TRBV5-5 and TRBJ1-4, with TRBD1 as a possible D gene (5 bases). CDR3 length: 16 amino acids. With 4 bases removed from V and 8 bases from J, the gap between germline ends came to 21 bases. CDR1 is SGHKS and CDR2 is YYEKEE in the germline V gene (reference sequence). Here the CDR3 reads CASSKMATQWGEKLFF. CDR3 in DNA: TGTGCCAGCAGCAAAATGGCGACCCAATGGGGCGAAAAACTGTTTTTT. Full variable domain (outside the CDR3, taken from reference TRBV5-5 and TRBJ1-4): DAGVTQSPTHLIKTRGQQVTLRCSPISGHKSVSWYQQVLGQGPQFIFQYYEKEERGRGNFPDRFSARQFPNYSSELNVNALLLGDSALYLCASSKMATQWGEKLFFGSGTQLSVL.

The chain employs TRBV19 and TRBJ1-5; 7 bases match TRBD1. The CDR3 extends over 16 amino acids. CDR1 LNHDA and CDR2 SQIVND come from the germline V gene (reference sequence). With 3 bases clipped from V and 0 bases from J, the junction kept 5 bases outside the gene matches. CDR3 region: CASSILQGYSNQPQHF. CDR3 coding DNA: TGTGCCAGTAGTATCCTACAGGGGTATAGCAATCAGCCCCAGCATTTT.

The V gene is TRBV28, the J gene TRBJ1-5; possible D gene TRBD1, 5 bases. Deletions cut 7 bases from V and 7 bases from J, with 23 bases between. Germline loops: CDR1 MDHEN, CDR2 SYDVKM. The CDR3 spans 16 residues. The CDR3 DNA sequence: TGTGCCAGCACTCAAGGGGATAGGCTGGGAAACCAGCCCCAGCATTTT. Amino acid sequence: CASTQGDRLGNQPQHF.

The CDR3 protein is CASSLGNTRSGNSPLHF. The CDR3 region has the DNA TGTGCCAGCAGCTTGGGGAATACACGATCGGGTAATTCACCCCTCCACTTT. V gene TRBV5-6 combines with J gene TRBJ1-6; no definite D call. This CDR3 has 17 residues. V was clipped by 0 bases and J by 6 bases, with 16 bases between them. The V gene's germline CDR1 is SGHDT and CDR2 YYEEEE.

CDR3 in amino acids: CAISDARQIGYTF. The CDR3 bases are TGTGCCATCAGTGACGCCAGGCAAATAGGCTACACCTTC. The chain has TRBV10-3 and TRBJ1-2; D is unresolved. V gave up 3 bases and J gave up 8 bases, with 13 bases separating them. The germline V gene has CDR1 ENHRY and CDR2 SYGVKD. This CDR3 has 13 amino acids.